The next 3 T cell receptor beta chains were all read from a single sample in a study of OX40 agonist ivuxolimab in advanced cancers. Data came from immunoSEQ multiplex PCR; TCRdb stores just in-frame clones and leaves some out. The sample lists fewer than 45,000 clones; 65% to 80% were seen once. Sequencing was performed on CD4+ or CD8+ T cells sorted from blood, taken in a trial of the OX40 agonist ivuxolimab. These receptors were obtained from an adult with an advanced solid tumor such as melanoma, head and neck, liver or kidney cancer.

V and J are TRBV20-1 and TRBJ2-7; no reliable D call. The CDR3 is 11 amino acids. The germline gives CDR1 DFQATT, CDR2 SNEGSKA (reference sequence). V dropped 3 bases and J dropped 3 bases, with 6 bases sitting between them. CDR3 sequence (DNA): TGCAGTGCTAGTCCCAACTACGAGCAGTACTTC. Translating gives CSASPNYEQYF.

This clone was found once. This chain joins TRBV5-6 and TRBJ1-1; 7 bases align to TRBD1. The CDR3 runs 14 residues. The germline gives CDR1 SGHDT, CDR2 YYEEEE. V dropped 4 bases and J dropped 5; count of bases not matched to a gene: 8. CDR3 sequence reads: CASSRTTGETEAFF. The CDR3 coding sequence is TGTGCCAGCAGCCGTACTACAGGGGAAACTGAAGCTTTCTTT.

J is TRBJ1-1 and V is TRBV19, with no clear D. V lost 5 bases to trimming and J lost 1 base, with 5 bases between them. Germline CDR1 and CDR2: LNHDA and SQIVND (reference sequence). This CDR3 spans 12 amino acids. Here the CDR3 reads CASSSQNTEAFF. The CDR3 bases are TGTGCCAGTAGTTCGCAGAACACTGAAGCTTTCTTT.